Listed below are T cell receptor beta chains from one sample, sequenced in a study of blood T cells in healthy people across ages. TCRdb independently ran MiXCR on the 5' RACE reads; one entry per CDR3 protein. Among 1.5 million to 2 million distinct CDR3 sequences listed, about 49% were seen once. Sequenced sample: blood. The receptors stem from a middle-aged woman in good health. CDR3s include the opening cysteine and the closing phenylalanine or tryptophan. Fields, in order: V gene, J gene, clone size, D gene, CDR3 DNA, CDR3 protein. A D gene is named only where the DNA matches it firmly. Not every row has a clone size; where given, it reads once, few, many or a size class.

>TRBV2|TRBJ1-5|-|-
TGTGCCAGCAGTGAAACAGGGTTCAATCAGCCCCAGCATTTT
CASSETGFNQPQHF
>TRBV5-1|TRBJ2-1|few|-
TGCGCCAGCAGCTTGGCTTCGGGACAACCCTACAATGAGCAGTTCTTC
CASSLASGQPYNEQFF
>TRBV24-1|TRBJ1-2|-|TRBD1
TGTGCCACCAGTGCCCGGACAGGGGATCGTCACTATGGCTACACCTTC
CATSARTGDRHYGYTF
>TRBV28|TRBJ2-5|-|-
TGTGCCAGCAGTTTAATATGGGGTTCCGAAGAGACCCAGTACTTC
CASSLIWGSEETQYF
>TRBV6-2/TRBV6-3|TRBJ2-7|-|-
TGTGCCAGCAGCAACGCTCACAGCAACTACGAGCAGTACTTC
CASSNAHSNYEQYF
>TRBV4-3|TRBJ1-6|-|-
TGCGCCAGCAGCCAAGATGCCAGGGACCTTTCACCCCTCCACTTT
CASSQDARDLSPLHF
>TRBV2|TRBJ2-1|few|-
TGTGCCAGCAGGGAGGGGGGCACCTACAATGAGCAGTTCTTC
CASREGGTYNEQFF
>TRBV12-3/TRBV12-4|TRBJ1-2|few|TRBD1
TGTGCCAGCAGTGTCGGACAGGTCTATGGCTACACCTTC
CASSVGQVYGYTF
>TRBV5-5|TRBJ2-1|once|-
TGTGCCAGCTACCTCGGGTCCTACAATGAGCAGTTCTTC
CASYLGSYNEQFF
>TRBV4-1|TRBJ1-2|-|TRBD1
TGCGCCAGCAGCCAAGATAAGGGACAGAGCACTTATGGCTACACCTTC
CASSQDKGQSTYGYTF
>TRBV11-2|TRBJ1-6|-|-
TGTGCCAGCAGCGTAGTAGAGGGAATGGCCCTCCACTTT
CASSVVEGMALHF
>TRBV20-1|TRBJ2-7|-|-
TGCAGTGCTAGAGATCGGTGGGAATACGAGCAGTACTTC
CSARDRWEYEQYF
>TRBV5-6|TRBJ2-7|-|-
TGTGCCAGCAGCTCGGCTGTAGTGGGCTTCGAGCAGTACTTC
CASSSAVVGFEQYF
>TRBV7-6|TRBJ2-3|few|-
TGTGCCAGCGGCAGGGAGGCAACAGATACGCAGTATTTT
CASGREATDTQYF
>TRBV20-1|TRBJ1-2|-|-
TGCAGTGCTAGAGGGGGCGAGGGCGGCCACACCTTC
CSARGGEGGHTF
>TRBV27|TRBJ1-2|-|TRBD1
TGTGCCAGCAGTCCACAGGGGGCAAATGATAACTATGGCTACACCTTC
CASSPQGANDNYGYTF
>TRBV9|TRBJ2-5|-|-
TGTGCCACGCGGGCGGGGCAGTACTTC
CATRAGQYF
>TRBV18|TRBJ2-1|-|TRBD1
TGTGCCAGCTCACCACGGACAGGGACCTATGAGCAGTTCTTC
CASSPRTGTYEQFF